The 26 T cell receptor beta chains below come from one sample, sequenced in a study of blood T cell repertoires in COVID-19. Clones were read by immunoSEQ multiplex PCR, and TCRdb kept only the in-frame ones, dropping some. In the table there are some 290,000 clones, roughly nine tenths of which are singletons. Input material: peripheral blood. The receptors stem from a woman in her thirties with COVID-19, enrolled during active disease.

The V gene is TRBV7-9, the J gene TRBJ2-1, with 7 bases matching TRBD2. Germline V gene data show CDR1 as SEHNR and CDR2 as FQNEAQ (reference sequence). The CDR3 loop spans 14 amino acids. J gave up 7 bases and V 5 bases, and 8 bases lay outside the gene matches. The CDR3, as DNA: TGTGCCAGCAGCGTATCCGGGACTAAAAATGAGCAGTTCTTC. Residues: CASSVSGTKNEQFF. Using reference TRBV7-9 and TRBJ2-1 for the parts outside the CDR3, the full variable domain is DTGVSQNPRHKITKRGQNVTFRCDPISEHNRLYWYRQTLGQGPEFLTYFQNEAQLEKSRLLSDRFSAERPKGSFSTLEIQRTEQGDSAMYLCASSVSGTKNEQFFGPGTRLTVL.

The V call is TRBV23-1, the J call TRBJ1-5, with 8 bases aligning to TRBD1. TRBV23-1 is known as an ORF, though its function is uncertain. This CDR3 region has 18 residues. The V and J ends lost 2 bases and 2 bases, in that order; junction bases with no gene match: 11. The CDR3 loop reads CASSQPSRDRIGNQPQHF. The CDR3 DNA reads as TGCGCCAGCAGTCAACCTTCCCGGGACAGGATCGGCAATCAGCCCCAGCATTTT.

The chain joins TRBV6-5 to TRBJ1-2; 7 bases map to TRBD1. Germline CDR1 and CDR2: MNHEY and SVGAGI. The J segment lost 2 bases and the V segment lost 6 bases, leaving 6 bases of the junction unmatched. This CDR3 region has 14 residues. The CDR3 spells CASSPSGQNYGYTF. For the CDR3, the DNA is TGTGCCAGCAGCCCCTCGGGACAGAACTATGGCTACACCTTC.

The genes are TRBV27 and TRBJ2-3, with TRBD2 matching 7 bases. Per germline, CDR1 MNHEY and CDR2 SMNVEV (reference sequence). The CDR3 length is 14 residues. The V gene end was trimmed by 5 bases and the J gene end by 6 bases; junction bases not matched to a gene: 8. The CDR3 loop is CASSHRAGTDTQYF. The CDR3 region has the DNA TGTGCCAGCAGTCACAGAGCGGGGACGGATACGCAGTATTTT.

The V and J genes are TRBV7-9 and TRBJ1-1, with unresolved D. The germline V gene has CDR1 SEHNR and CDR2 FQNEAQ (reference sequence). V lost 5 bases and J lost 3, with 16 bases in between. The CDR3 extends over 15 amino acids. In DNA, the CDR3 is TGTGCCAGCAGCCCCGTGAGGCGGGGTGACACTGAAGCTTTCTTT. This translates into CASSPVRRGDTEAFF. The full variable domain, completed using reference TRBV7-9 and TRBJ1-1, is DTGVSQNPRHKITKRGQNVTFRCDPISEHNRLYWYRQTLGQGPEFLTYFQNEAQLEKSRLLSDRFSAERPKGSFSTLEIQRTEQGDSAMYLCASSPVRRGDTEAFFGQGTRLTVV.

This chain joins TRBV28 and TRBJ1-1; a possible D gene is TRBD1 (5 bases). The CDR3 consists of 13 residues. Trimming took 3 bases from V and 5 from J, leaving 10 bases between them. Germline V gene data show CDR1 as MDHEN and CDR2 as SYDVKM. CDR3 region: CASSLQGRTEAFF. CDR3 DNA sequence: TGTGCCAGCAGTTTGCAGGGAAGGACTGAAGCTTTCTTT. Full variable domain (missing parts from reference TRBV28 and TRBJ1-1): DVKVTQSSRYLVKRTGEKVFLECVQDMDHENMFWYRQDPGLGLRLIYFSYDVKMKEKGDIPEGYSVSREKKERFSLILESASTNQTSMYLCASSLQGRTEAFFGQGTRLTVV.

This sequence joins TRBV6-5 and TRBJ2-5, with D unresolved. The germline V gene has CDR1 MNHEY and CDR2 SVGAGI. V lost 2 bases and J lost 2, with 6 bases in between. The CDR3 length is 13 residues. The chain's CDR3 is CASSYGIQETQYF. CDR3 sequence (DNA): TGTGCCAGCAGTTACGGCATACAAGAGACCCAGTACTTC.

V and J are TRBV28 and TRBJ2-3, with a tentative D call TRBD2 (5 bases). CDR3 length: 14 amino acids. The V end lost 1 base, the J end lost 5 bases, and 10 bases lay between the germline ends. Germline assignment: CDR1 MDHEN and CDR2 SYDVKM. The chain's CDR3 is CASSLFSGEDTQYF. For the CDR3, the DNA is TGTGCCAGCAGTTTATTTTCCGGGGAAGATACGCAGTATTTT.

The chain carries TRBV11-2 and TRBJ2-3; tentative D call: TRBD1 (7 bases). This CDR3 region has 17 residues. V lost 4 bases to trimming and J lost 2 bases, with 19 bases between them. The germline V gene encodes CDR1 SGHAT and CDR2 FQNNGV. The CDR3: CASSSRVRGEYTDTQYF. The CDR3 nucleotides are TGTGCCAGCAGCTCGAGGGTCAGGGGGGAGTACACAGATACGCAGTATTTT.

V usage is TRBV28 and J usage is TRBJ1-5, with TRBD1 matching 8 bases. The CDR3 loop spans 16 amino acids. J lost 3 bases, V lost 8 bases, and 12 bases had no gene match. CDR1 is MDHEN and CDR2 is SYDVKM in the germline V gene. The CDR3 loop reads CASRPRSRGLNQPQHF. As DNA, the CDR3 is TGTGCCAGCCGTCCTCGGAGCAGGGGGCTCAATCAGCCCCAGCATTTT.

The rearrangement uses TRBV4-1 and TRBJ1-5; TRBD1 matches at 7 bases. The junction had 7 bases not matched to a gene; V was cut back by 6 bases and J by 2 bases. Germline V gene lookup returns CDR1 MGHRA and CDR2 YSYEKL. The CDR3 sequence is 15 residues long. In DNA form, the CDR3 reads TGCGCCAGCAGTCAACAGGGGATAGGCAATCAGCCCCAGCATTTT. Translating it yields CASSQQGIGNQPQHF.

The chain links TRBV5-6 to TRBJ2-7; D may be TRBD1 (5 bases). The V end lost 0 bases, the J end lost 4 bases, and 14 bases lay between the germline ends. Germline CDR1 is SGHDT and CDR2 is YYEEEE. The CDR3 spans 15 residues. The CDR3 coding sequence is TGTGCCAGCAGCTTGGTCCAGGGCAGGCCTTACGAGCAGTACTTC. It specifies CASSLVQGRPYEQYF.

The chain is built from TRBV11-2 and TRBJ2-7, with D hard to call. In germline, CDR1 is SGHAT, CDR2 FQNNGV. This CDR3 has 13 residues. Trimming removed 2 bases from V and 4 bases from J, with 9 bases in between. The CDR3 coding sequence is TGTGCCAGCAGCTTATCTGACTGGTACGAGCAGTACTTC. It translates to CASSLSDWYEQYF.

V and J are TRBV2 and TRBJ2-5, with 8 positions matching TRBD1. J lost 4 bases, V lost 8 bases, and 9 bases had no gene match. The length of the CDR3 is 14 residues. CDR1 and CDR2 (germline): SNHLY, FYNNEI. This CDR3 reads CASGGTGSPETQYF. DNA for the CDR3: TGTGCCAGCGGAGGGACAGGTTCCCCAGAGACCCAGTACTTC.

This clone has more than one count but fewer than ten. The chain recombines TRBV29-1 with TRBJ1-2; possible D gene TRBD1, 6 bases. CDR1 is SQVTM and CDR2 is ANQGSEA in the germline V gene. CDR3 length: 12 residues. Deletions cut 6 bases from V and 2 bases from J, with 10 bases between. The CDR3 DNA sequence: TGCAGCGTGACAGGACCGAACTATGGCTACACCTTC. Its translation: CSVTGPNYGYTF.

DNA of the CDR3: TGCGCCAGCAGCTTGAACAGTCCCCGGGAGAAAGCTTTCTTT. This codes for CASSLNSPREKAFF. V is TRBV5-1 and J is TRBJ1-1; D is unclear. Germline V gene lookup returns CDR1 SGHRS and CDR2 YFSETQ. V lost 1 base, J lost 9 bases, and 16 bases lay in between. CDR3 length: 14 residues.

The J gene is TRBJ1-1, the V gene TRBV13; 7 positions match TRBD1. Unmatched junction bases numbered 8, after V lost 5 bases and J lost 5 bases. The CDR3 sequence is 14 residues long. Per the germline V gene, CDR1 is PRHDT and CDR2 is FYEKMQ (reference sequence). The CDR3 sequence is CASSLGTVVTEAFF. CDR3 DNA: TGTGCCAGCAGCCTGGGGACAGTTGTTACTGAAGCTTTCTTT.

The CDR3: CASSLNAGTNEKLFF. DNA of the CDR3: TGTGCCAGCAGCTTAAACGCGGGCACTAATGAAAAACTGTTTTTT. The V call is TRBV11-1, the J call TRBJ1-4, with D uncertain. Germline V gives CDR1 SGHAT, CDR2 FQDESV (reference sequence). The CDR3 has 15 residues. Between the trimmed V and J ends, which lost 2 bases and 2 bases, there was a span of 9 bases.

This clone was observed once. The sample holds other DNA sequences that translate to the same CDR3. The V gene is TRBV3-1 (or the pseudogene TRBV3-2), the J gene TRBJ2-5; TRBD1 is a possible D gene (6 bases). Trimming took off 0 bases at V and 5 bases at J, with 7 bases between the two ends. The CDR3 spans 13 residues. Germline V CDR1 and CDR2: LGHDT, YNNKEL (reference sequence). The CDR3 nucleotides are TGTGCCAGCAGCCAAGATGGGGGCGAGACCCAGTACTTC. Amino acids: CASSQDGGETQYF.

This clone was seen once. The V and J genes are TRBV25-1 and TRBJ2-1; D might be TRBD1 (5 bases). Germline lookup yields CDR1 MGHDK and CDR2 SYGVNS. Trimming cost V 5 bases and J 0 bases, with 14 bases left between them. The CDR3 consists of 16 residues. CDR3 protein: CASSPLTGDSYNEQFF. CDR3 nucleotides: TGTGCCAGCAGTCCCTTAACAGGAGACTCCTACAATGAGCAGTTCTTC.

The chain joins TRBV6-1 to TRBJ2-7; TRBD1 agrees at 9 bases. The J segment lost 1 base and the V segment lost 3 bases, leaving 4 bases of the junction unmatched. This CDR3 has 15 amino acids. The V gene's germline CDR1 is MNHNS and CDR2 SASEGT. The CDR3 region is CASSEWGQGSYEQYF. The CDR3 DNA is TGTGCCAGCAGTGAGTGGGGACAGGGATCCTACGAGCAGTACTTC.

The chain has TRBV5-1 and TRBJ1-3, with D maybe TRBD1 (6 bases). Germline lookup yields CDR1 SGHRS and CDR2 YFSETQ. V lost 4 bases, J lost 1 base, and 9 bases lay in between. The CDR3 sequence is 14 residues long. The CDR3 loop reads CASSEQGSGNTIYF. The DNA of the CDR3 is TGCGCCAGCAGCGAGCAGGGGTCTGGAAACACCATATATTTT.

V gene TRBV5-5 combines with J gene TRBJ2-1, with 7 bases fitting TRBD2. CDR1 SGHKS and CDR2 YYEKEE come from the germline V gene (reference sequence). This CDR3 is 13 amino acids long. The CDR3 sequence: CASLAAPYNEQFF. The CDR3 DNA sequence: TGTGCATCGCTAGCGGCCCCCTACAATGAGCAGTTCTTC.

The chain is built from TRBV5-4 and TRBJ1-5, with TRBD1 identical over 10 bases. Germline V gene lookup returns CDR1 SGHNT and CDR2 YYREEE (reference sequence). This CDR3 contains 15 residues. V shed 6 bases, J shed 6 bases, and the junction held 9 bases outside the gene matches. The CDR3: CASTRQGAGSQPQHF. The DNA for the CDR3 is TGTGCCAGCACGAGACAGGGGGCCGGAAGTCAGCCCCAGCATTTT.

The chain combines TRBV2 with TRBJ1-2; the D gene is possibly TRBD1 (5 bases). The V gene's germline CDR1 is SNHLY and CDR2 FYNNEI. Trimming left V 8 bases short and J 3 bases short, with 13 bases between. The CDR3 runs 13 residues. Written as DNA, the CDR3 is TGTGCCAGCGTTCGACAGCGGGACTATGGCTACACCTTC. Its protein is CASVRQRDYGYTF.

This clone was detected once. V gene TRBV2 combines with J gene TRBJ2-6; TRBD1 agrees at 9 bases. V was clipped by 1 base and J by 2 bases; unmatched bases: 6. The CDR3 totals 18 residues. Per germline, CDR1 SNHLY and CDR2 FYNNEI. The CDR3 here is CASSEGDRVYPGANVLTF. Written as DNA, the CDR3 is TGTGCCAGCAGTGAAGGGGACAGGGTTTACCCTGGGGCCAACGTCCTGACTTTC. The full variable domain, rest sourced from reference TRBV2 and TRBJ2-6, is EPEVTQTPSHQVTQMGQEVILRCVPISNHLYFYWYRQILGQKVEFLVSFYNNEISEKSEIFDDQFSVERPDGSNFTLKIRSTKLEDSAMYFCASSEGDRVYPGANVLTFGAGSRLTVL.